This is a list of T cell receptor beta chains from one sample in a study of T cell repertoires in cytomegalovirus infection. Via MiXCR, TCRdb re-called the reads, giving one row per CDR3 protein. This table holds about 310,000 distinct CDR3 sequences, about 9.2% found once. The sequenced material came from PBMCs. The source is a human donor in good health (CMV status not recorded). Some clones in this sample may be carry-over from other donors' samples. Each CDR3 is given with its conserved first and last residue. Each record gives: V gene, D gene, clone size, J gene, CDR3 DNA, CDR3 protein. D genes are given only for firm matches. Rows give clone size only sometimes, using once, few, many, or a class for an expanded clone.

V: TRBV15
D: NA
size: NA
J: TRBJ2-3
DNA: TGTGCCACCAGCAGCGCGGGGAGGACAGGAGGCCCCAAAATCAGCACAGATACGCAGTATTTT
CDR3: CATSSAGRTGGPKISTDTQYF

V: TRBV10-3
D: TRBD1
size: many
J: TRBJ2-1
DNA: TGTGCCATCGGAGGGGGATCACAGGGGGAAGGGTCCCACTCCTACAATGAGCAGTTCTTC
CDR3: CAIGGGSQGEGSHSYNEQFF

V: TRBV29-1
D: TRBD1
size: many
J: TRBJ2-1
DNA: TGCAGCGTTGTAGGGGCAGGGGGCGAGCAGTTCTTC
CDR3: CSVVGAGGEQFF

V: TRBV25-1
D: TRBD1
size: many
J: TRBJ2-3
DNA: TGTGCCAGCAGTGACTCGGGACAGCCCACAGATACGCAGTATTTT
CDR3: CASSDSGQPTDTQYF

V: TRBV10-3
D: NA
size: few
J: TRBJ1-6
DNA: TGTGCCATCACCGCGGGACGGAATAATTCACCCCTCCACTTT
CDR3: CAITAGRNNSPLHF

V: TRBV3-1
D: NA
size: NA
J: TRBJ1-2
DNA: TGTGCCAGCAGCCATAGGGGGGCTAACTATGGCTACACCTTC
CDR3: CASSHRGANYGYTF

V: TRBV7-9
D: NA
size: many
J: TRBJ2-1
DNA: TGTGCCAGCAGCTTACTCGGTCTCGAGGACGATGAGCAGTTCTTC
CDR3: CASSLLGLEDDEQFF

V: TRBV28
D: NA
size: few
J: TRBJ2-1
DNA: TGTGCCAGCCGATCCGTGAGGGGGGGATCCAATGAGCAGTTCTTC
CDR3: CASRSVRGGSNEQFF

V: TRBV20-1
D: NA
size: few
J: TRBJ1-2
DNA: TGCAGTGCTGGACAGTTCTATGGCTACACCTTC
CDR3: CSAGQFYGYTF

V: TRBV28
D: NA
size: many
J: TRBJ2-3
DNA: TGTGCCAGCAGTTTACAGGACTTTGACACAGATACGCAGTATTTT
CDR3: CASSLQDFDTDTQYF

V: TRBV27
D: TRBD2
size: NA
J: TRBJ2-1
DNA: TGTGCCAGCAGTTCCGGACTAGCGGGGTATTACAATGAGCAGTTCTTC
CDR3: CASSSGLAGYYNEQFF

V: TRBV20-1
D: TRBD1
size: NA
J: TRBJ2-3
DNA: TGCAGTGCTGGACAGGGTCTCACAGATACGCAGTATTTT
CDR3: CSAGQGLTDTQYF

V: TRBV12-3/TRBV12-4
D: NA
size: many
J: TRBJ1-2
DNA: TGTGCCAGCAGTTTCTCTGAGTATGGCTACACCTTC
CDR3: CASSFSEYGYTF

V: TRBV5-6
D: TRBD1
size: many
J: TRBJ1-6
DNA: TGTGCCAGCAGCTTGGCGCCCGAGACAGGGGGTAATTCACCCCTCCACTTT
CDR3: CASSLAPETGGNSPLHF

V: TRBV7-8
D: TRBD1
size: many
J: TRBJ2-1
DNA: TGTGCCAGCAGCTCCCAACTCTCGTTTGCCAGGGGGTTTCTCAATGAGCAGTTCTTC
CDR3: CASSSQLSFARGFLNEQFF

V: TRBV7-8
D: NA
size: many
J: TRBJ1-5
DNA: TGTGCCAGCAGCGACAGGAGACAGCCCCAGCATTTT
CDR3: CASSDRRQPQHF

V: TRBV5-5
D: NA
size: many
J: TRBJ2-1
DNA: TGTGCCAGCAGCTTCCCAGGGTGGGATGAGCAGTTCTTC
CDR3: CASSFPGWDEQFF

V: TRBV5-1
D: NA
size: many
J: TRBJ1-5
DNA: TGCGCCAGCAGTTTTTCCCTGGGGCAGCCCCAGCATTTT
CDR3: CASSFSLGQPQHF

V: TRBV19
D: NA
size: many
J: TRBJ2-4
DNA: TGTGCCAGTAGGGACAGTTTAATACTAGCCAAAAACATTCAGTACTTC
CDR3: CASRDSLILAKNIQYF

V: TRBV15
D: NA
size: NA
J: TRBJ1-1
DNA: TGTGCCACCCGATCTCGAGGCCAGGGAGTGAACACTGAAGCTTTCTTT
CDR3: CATRSRGQGVNTEAFF

V: TRBV7-2
D: TRBD1
size: NA
J: TRBJ1-2
DNA: TGTGCCAGCAGCTCCCCGGCACGGGACAGTTATAGATATGGCTACACCTTC
CDR3: CASSSPARDSYRYGYTF

V: TRBV20-1
D: TRBD2
size: NA
J: TRBJ2-3
DNA: TGCAGTGCTTCCCGGACTAGCGGGGGTTCAGATACGCAGTATTTT
CDR3: CSASRTSGGSDTQYF

V: TRBV20-1
D: NA
size: many
J: TRBJ1-4
DNA: TGCAGTGCTACCGATGGGGGAAATGAAAAACTGTTTTTT
CDR3: CSATDGGNEKLFF

V: TRBV18
D: NA
size: NA
J: TRBJ2-3
DNA: TGTGCCAGCTCACCGGGCGCCGGGACACCCACAGATACGCAGTATTTT
CDR3: CASSPGAGTPTDTQYF

V: TRBV7-6
D: TRBD2
size: many
J: TRBJ2-2
DNA: TGTGCCAGCAGCCCGGGGGGGGGGAACACCGGGGAGCTGTTTTTT
CDR3: CASSPGGGNTGELFF

V: TRBV28
D: NA
size: NA
J: TRBJ1-4
DNA: TGTGCCAGCAGTTGGGGTAGGACTGCAACTAATGAAAAACTGTTTTTT
CDR3: CASSWGRTATNEKLFF

V: TRBV4-2
D: NA
size: many
J: TRBJ1-4
DNA: TGTGCCAGCAGCCAAGCCGGGACTAATGAAAAACTGTTTTTT
CDR3: CASSQAGTNEKLFF

V: TRBV20-1
D: NA
size: NA
J: TRBJ1-2
DNA: TGCAGTGCTAGAGAATGGACGGGATATGGCTACACCTTC
CDR3: CSAREWTGYGYTF

V: TRBV6-1
D: TRBD2
size: many
J: TRBJ2-1
DNA: TGTGCCAGCAGTCCTCTGGGACTAGCGGGGGGTTGGTCCTACAATGAGCAGTTCTTC
CDR3: CASSPLGLAGGWSYNEQFF

V: TRBV19
D: NA
size: few
J: TRBJ2-5
DNA: TGTGCCAGTAGTCCGTCGTCCCGCCTCGGGGAGACCCAGTACTTC
CDR3: CASSPSSRLGETQYF

V: TRBV20-1
D: NA
size: many
J: TRBJ2-2
DNA: TGCAGTGCTAGAGATTTGGGCAACACCGGGGAGCTGTTTTTT
CDR3: CSARDLGNTGELFF

V: TRBV10-3
D: NA
size: NA
J: TRBJ1-1
DNA: TGTGCCATCAGATCCTGGGGCCGCCGCCCGAACACTGAAGCTTTCTTT
CDR3: CAIRSWGRRPNTEAFF

V: TRBV7-2
D: NA
size: many
J: TRBJ1-5
DNA: TGTGCCAGCAGCTTAGGCAGATCGGGCAATCAGCCCCAGCATTTT
CDR3: CASSLGRSGNQPQHF

V: TRBV15
D: NA
size: few
J: TRBJ2-6
DNA: TGTGCCACCAGCCCTGGACGGGACTCTGGGGCCAACGTCCTGACTTTC
CDR3: CATSPGRDSGANVLTF

V: TRBV18
D: TRBD1
size: NA
J: TRBJ2-5
DNA: TGTGCCAGCTCACCACAGCGCCGAAATACAGGGGGAGAGACCCAGTACTTC
CDR3: CASSPQRRNTGGETQYF

V: TRBV29-1
D: NA
size: many
J: TRBJ1-1
DNA: TGCAGCGTTACCCAGGGAATCACTGAAGCTTTCTTT
CDR3: CSVTQGITEAFF

V: TRBV20-1
D: TRBD1
size: many
J: TRBJ2-5
DNA: TGCAGTGCTAGAGACCCAGGGGGCCGGGAGACCCAGTACTTC
CDR3: CSARDPGGRETQYF

V: TRBV18
D: TRBD1
size: many
J: TRBJ2-3
DNA: TGTGCCAGCTCTCCCTTCGCTGGACAGGTAGGCACAGATACGCAGTATTTT
CDR3: CASSPFAGQVGTDTQYF

V: TRBV11-1
D: NA
size: many
J: TRBJ1-4
DNA: TGTGCCAGCAGCCCCGGACAGCCACCTAATGAAAAACTGTTTTTT
CDR3: CASSPGQPPNEKLFF

V: TRBV20-1
D: NA
size: NA
J: TRBJ2-1
DNA: TGCAGTGCTTCCCCGGGGGTCTCGGGCAATGAGCAGTTCTTC
CDR3: CSASPGVSGNEQFF

V: TRBV7-9
D: TRBD2
size: many
J: TRBJ2-5
DNA: TGTGCCAGCAGCTTCGAAGCGGGGGGGGAAGAGACCCAGTACTTC
CDR3: CASSFEAGGEETQYF

V: TRBV29-1
D: NA
size: NA
J: TRBJ1-4
DNA: TGCAGCGTGAGGGCTTTGAATGAAAAACTGTTTTTT
CDR3: CSVRALNEKLFF

V: TRBV20-1
D: TRBD2
size: many
J: TRBJ2-5
DNA: TGCAGTGGGTCCGACGGGGGGGCCCAAGAGACCCAGTACTTC
CDR3: CSGSDGGAQETQYF

V: TRBV28
D: TRBD1
size: many
J: TRBJ1-4
DNA: TGTGCCAGCAACGCCGTTGGGACAGATTATAATGAAAAACTGTTTTTT
CDR3: CASNAVGTDYNEKLFF

V: TRBV20-1
D: NA
size: few
J: TRBJ2-7
DNA: TGCAGTGCAAACGACAGGACCTTCTCCTACGAGCAGTACTTC
CDR3: CSANDRTFSYEQYF

V: TRBV29-1
D: NA
size: few
J: TRBJ1-1
DNA: TGCAGCGTTGAAGGGGGGGGCTTTTGGACTGAAGCTTTCTTT
CDR3: CSVEGGGFWTEAFF

V: TRBV4-1
D: TRBD1
size: few
J: TRBJ1-6
DNA: TGTGCCAGCAGCCAGGCAGGGGGCGCGGGAGATTCACCCCTCCACTTT
CDR3: CASSQAGGAGDSPLHF